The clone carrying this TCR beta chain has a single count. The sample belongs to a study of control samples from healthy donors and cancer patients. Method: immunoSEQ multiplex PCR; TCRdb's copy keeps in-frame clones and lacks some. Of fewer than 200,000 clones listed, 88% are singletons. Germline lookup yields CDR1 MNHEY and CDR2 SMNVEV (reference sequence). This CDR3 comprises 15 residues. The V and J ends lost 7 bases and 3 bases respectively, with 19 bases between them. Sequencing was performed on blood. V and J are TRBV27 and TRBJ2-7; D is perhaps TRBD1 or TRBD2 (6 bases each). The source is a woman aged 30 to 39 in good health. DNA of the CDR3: TGTGCCAGCACCCTGAAAGGGGGGCCCGTCTACGAGCAGTACTTC. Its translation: CASTLKGGPVYEQYF.